This entry features one T cell receptor beta chain sequence. The ends were cut back, 2 bases at V and 0 bases at J, with 2 bases in the middle. Germline V gene lookup returns CDR1 SGHRS and CDR2 YFSETQ. The CDR3 is 13 residues long. Sequencing used immunoSEQ multiplex PCR; TCRdb keeps in-frame clones, though not all of them. The repertoire holds roughly 240,000 clones, with around 83% as singletons. This specimen belongs to a study of blood T cell repertoires in COVID-19. The specimen sequenced was peripheral blood. The chain uses TRBV5-1 and TRBJ1-4; the D is unclear. The clonotype originates from a man aged 40-55 years who had recovered from COVID-19. This chain's CDR3 is CASSFSTNEKLFF. The CDR3 DNA reads as TGCGCCAGCAGCTTCTCAACTAATGAAAAACTGTTTTTT.